The 29 T cell receptor beta chains below all came from one sample that was sequenced in a study of blood T cell repertoires in COVID-19. Sequencing was performed with immunoSEQ multiplex PCR; in TCRdb, only in-frame clones are kept and a portion is missing. The data contain approximately 300,000 clones, 70% to 90% of them singletons. The sequenced sample was peripheral blood. These receptor sequences come from a middle-aged woman with acute or convalescent COVID-19.

V and J are TRBV7-8 and TRBJ1-1; D not resolved. The V and J ends lost 1 base and 3 bases respectively, with 9 bases between them. Germline lookup yields CDR1 SGHVS and CDR2 FQNEAQ. The CDR3 spans 14 residues. The CDR3 DNA reads as TGTGCCAGCAGCTTAGATAAACGGGACACTGAAGCTTTCTTT. Amino acid sequence: CASSLDKRDTEAFF.

This rearrangement joins TRBV19 to TRBJ1-5, with TRBD1 matching 7 bases. Germline V gene data show CDR1 as LNHDA and CDR2 as SQIVND (reference sequence). The CDR3 totals 16 residues. The trim removed 1 base at V and 7 bases at J, leaving 10 bases unmatched. The CDR3 protein is CASSIVGTVERQPQHF. The CDR3, as DNA: TGTGCCAGTAGTATAGTGGGGACAGTTGAAAGGCAGCCCCAGCATTTT.

This sequence joins TRBV6-1 and TRBJ1-1; the match to TRBD1 covers 11 bases. V was pared by 1 base and J by 3 bases, with 19 bases of the junction left unmatched. The CDR3 has 21 residues. Germline V gene lookup returns CDR1 MNHNS and CDR2 SASEGT. The CDR3 region is CASSEGFGNTGTGGTDTEAFF. CDR3 DNA sequence: TGTGCCAGCAGTGAAGGATTTGGGAACACCGGGACAGGGGGAACGGACACTGAAGCTTTCTTT.

The J gene is TRBJ1-3, the V gene TRBV5-1, with TRBD1 as a possible D gene (5 bases). V lost 2 bases to trimming and J lost 0 bases, with 9 bases between them. This CDR3 has 15 amino acids. Germline V CDR1 and CDR2: SGHRS, YFSETQ. CDR3 sequence reads: CASSFQGGSGNTIYF. DNA for the CDR3: TGCGCCAGCAGCTTTCAGGGTGGCTCTGGAAACACCATATATTTT.

This chain connects TRBV2 to TRBJ2-5, with 11 nucleotides matching TRBD2. V dropped 11 bases and J dropped 7; count of bases not matched to a gene: 12. The CDR3 is made up of 14 amino acids. The germline V gene has CDR1 SNHLY and CDR2 FYNNEI. This chain's CDR3 is CASLAGGVPGTQYF. The CDR3 coding sequence is TGTGCCTCTCTAGCGGGGGGAGTCCCAGGGACCCAGTACTTC.

This sequence joins TRBV9 and TRBJ1-1, with a tentative D call TRBD1 (6 bases). The germline V gene has CDR1 SGDLS and CDR2 YYNGEE. The germline V and J ends were trimmed by 0 bases and 6 bases, with 21 bases remaining between them. The CDR3 length is 17 residues. CDR3 sequence: CASSVGGPAAVGAEAFF. CDR3 sequence (DNA): TGTGCCAGCAGCGTAGGGGGGCCCGCGGCGGTGGGCGCTGAAGCTTTCTTT.

The V call is TRBV6-5, the J call TRBJ1-2; TRBD1 agrees at 7 bases. CDR3 length equals 12 residues. Germline CDR1 MNHEY, CDR2 SVGAGI. Unmatched junction bases numbered 4, after V lost 6 bases and J lost 6 bases. CDR3 amino acids: CASRLTGNGYTF. For the CDR3, the DNA is TGTGCCAGCAGGCTGACAGGGAATGGCTACACCTTC.

The V call is TRBV5-1, the J call TRBJ2-1; 7 nucleotides line up with TRBD1. With V trimmed by 4 bases and J by 11 bases, 9 bases remained unmatched. CDR1 is SGHRS, CDR2 YFSETQ, per germline. The CDR3 has 13 amino acids. This CDR3 is CASSPPTDRKQFF. For the CDR3, the DNA is TGCGCCAGCAGCCCCCCCACGGACAGGAAGCAGTTCTTC.

J is TRBJ2-1 and V is TRBV2; TRBD1 aligns across 8 bases. Germline V gives CDR1 SNHLY, CDR2 FYNNEI. V gave up 6 bases and J gave up 6 bases; unmatched junction bases: 4. The CDR3 sequence is 13 residues long. The chain's CDR3 is CASRQGASNEQFF. Written as DNA, the CDR3 is TGTGCCAGCAGGCAGGGGGCGTCCAATGAGCAGTTCTTC.

The chain links TRBV11-3 to TRBJ1-1, with D tentatively TRBD1 (5 bases). The CDR3 runs 15 residues. The V gene lost 2 bases and the J gene lost 4 bases, with 14 bases spanning the gap. Germline V CDR1 and CDR2: SGHNT, YENEEA. CDR3 loop: CASSLKGGAGTEAFF. The CDR3 region has the DNA TGTGCCAGCAGCTTAAAAGGCGGGGCGGGCACTGAAGCTTTCTTT. Using reference TRBV11-3 and TRBJ1-1 for the parts outside the CDR3, the full variable domain is EAGVVQSPRYKIIEKKQPVAFWCNPISGHNTLYWYLQNLGQGPELLIRYENEEAVDDSQLPKDRFSAERLKGVDSTLKIQPAELGDSAVYLCASSLKGGAGTEAFFGQGTRLTVV.

This chain connects TRBV12-3 or TRBV12-4 to TRBJ2-1, with D unresolved. V was shortened by 3 bases and J by 1 base, with 4 bases between the two germline ends. The CDR3 runs 13 residues. The CDR3 DNA sequence: TGTGCCAGCAGTTTCGAGTCCTACAATGAGCAGTTCTTC. Translated: CASSFESYNEQFF.

The CDR3, as DNA: TGTGCCAGCTCTCTGGACACCGTATCCTACGAGCAGTACGTC. Residues: CASSLDTVSYEQYV. The chain combines TRBV18 with TRBJ2-7; D is perhaps TRBD1 (5 bases). Germline V CDR1 and CDR2: KGHSH, LQKENI. The CDR3 is made up of 14 amino acids. Trimming took off 6 bases at V and 1 base at J, with 13 bases between the two ends.

The chain combines TRBV5-1 with TRBJ2-5; D not resolved. Trimming took off 0 bases at V and 1 base at J, with 7 bases between the two ends. CDR1 and CDR2 (germline): SGHRS, YFSETQ. The CDR3 is made up of 14 amino acids. The CDR3 spells CASSLDAGQETQYF. CDR3 in DNA: TGCGCCAGCAGCTTGGATGCAGGCCAAGAGACCCAGTACTTC.

The chain joins TRBV19 to TRBJ1-3; D is ambiguous. Trimming removed 10 bases at V and 4 bases at J, with 14 bases between. Germline values: CDR1 LNHDA, CDR2 SQIVND (reference sequence). This CDR3 is 13 amino acids long. The CDR3: CATRAGGGNTIYF. The CDR3, as DNA: TGTGCCACTAGGGCCGGCGGAGGAAACACCATATATTTT.

The V call is TRBV30, the J call TRBJ1-2, with 10 nucleotides matching TRBD1. The CDR3 extends over 14 amino acids. Looked up from germline, CDR1 is GTSNPN and CDR2 is SVGIG (reference sequence). V dropped 4 bases and J dropped 2; count of bases not matched to a gene: 4. The CDR3 protein is CAWTGDRGNYGYTF. CDR3 coding DNA: TGTGCCTGGACAGGGGACAGGGGCAACTATGGCTACACCTTC.

CDR3 sequence (DNA): TGTGCCAGCAGCTTAGCTTGGGCAGGGAAAGGGGGGGATGGCTACACCTTC. Translation: CASSLAWAGKGGDGYTF. The rearrangement joins TRBV7-2 to TRBJ1-2, with D possibly being TRBD1 (6 bases). Germline V gene sequence: CDR1 SGHTA, CDR2 FQGNSA. The CDR3 sequence is 17 residues long. The V and J ends lost 0 bases and 6 bases respectively, with 20 bases between them.

V and J are TRBV19 and TRBJ1-1, with D possibly matching TRBD1 (6 bases). The CDR3 is 11 residues long. Deletions cut 6 bases from V and 8 bases from J, with 10 bases between. The germline CDR1 and CDR2 sequences are LNHDA and SQIVND (reference sequence). DNA of the CDR3: TGTGCCAGTAGACAGGGCTCAGAAGCTTTCTTT. This sequence encodes CASRQGSEAFF.

This clone showed up just once. The chain couples TRBV18 to TRBJ1-1, with 8 bases that match TRBD1. Germline trimming cut 8 bases from V and 0 bases from J; bases unmatched to any gene: 2. The CDR3 has 13 amino acids. In germline, CDR1 is KGHSH, CDR2 LQKENI. CDR3 loop: CASRQGLNTEAFF. As DNA, the CDR3 is TGTGCCAGCCGACAGGGGCTGAACACTGAAGCTTTCTTT.

This clone was detected only once. The gene calls are TRBV5-1 and TRBJ1-1; tentatively, D is TRBD1 (5 bases). CDR3 length: 13 amino acids. Germline CDR1 reads SGHRS; CDR2 reads YFSETQ. V lost 5 bases and J lost 3, with 11 bases in between. In DNA form, the CDR3 reads TGCGCCAGCAGTCCCAGGGCGTACACTGAAGCTTTCTTT. Protein product: CASSPRAYTEAFF.

The J gene is TRBJ1-5, the V gene TRBV12-5; D call uncertain. The CDR3 runs 13 residues. V gave up 1 base and J gave up 4 bases, with 5 bases separating them. The germline V gene has CDR1 LGHNT and CDR2 FRNRAP. CDR3 in amino acids: CASGLGRNQPQHF. Here the CDR3 DNA reads TGTGCTAGTGGTTTGGGTAGAAATCAGCCCCAGCATTTT.

The rearrangement links TRBV12-3 or TRBV12-4 to TRBJ1-1; no clear D gene. The length of the CDR3 is 13 residues. V was clipped by 5 bases and J by 4 bases, with 11 bases between them. DNA for the CDR3: TGTGCCAGCAGTGCAGGCCGGATCACTGAAGCTTTCTTT. Translating it yields CASSAGRITEAFF.

This chain links TRBV5-1 with TRBJ2-7; TRBD1 matches at 7 bases. The CDR3 consists of 18 residues. Germline CDR1 reads SGHRS; CDR2 reads YFSETQ. J was trimmed by 1 base and V by 2 bases; bases with no gene match: 15. CDR3 nucleotide sequence: TGCGCCAGCAGCTTACGGGTGGGACAGCAGACCTTTTCCTACGAGCAGTACGTC. Translating it yields CASSLRVGQQTFSYEQYV.

The chain employs TRBV5-4 and TRBJ1-2, with TRBD1 matching over 7 bases. Germline loops: CDR1 SGHNT, CDR2 YYREEE (reference sequence). Trimming at V came to 4 bases and at J to 4 bases, leaving 10 bases not matched to a gene. This CDR3 is 15 amino acids long. DNA of the CDR3: TGTGCCAGCAGCACCTACGGGACAGCCATCTATGGCTACACCTTC. Translation: CASSTYGTAIYGYTF.

This clone has just one count. This chain joins TRBV7-9 and TRBJ1-6, with D hard to call. Germline values: CDR1 SEHNR, CDR2 FQNEAQ (reference sequence). Trimming took off 4 bases at V and 4 bases at J, with 14 bases between the two ends. CDR3 size: 16 residues. The CDR3 spells CASSSARSLYNSPLHF. The CDR3 nucleotides are TGTGCCAGCAGCTCTGCTCGGTCCCTTTATAATTCACCCCTCCACTTT.

J is TRBJ1-4 and V is TRBV30; D remains unclear. This CDR3 region has 14 residues. The germline V gene encodes CDR1 GTSNPN and CDR2 SVGIG (reference sequence). With 4 bases removed from V and 3 bases from J, the gap between germline ends came to 12 bases. The CDR3 reads CAWNARSSNEKLFF. The CDR3 coding sequence is TGTGCCTGGAACGCTAGGTCCTCTAATGAAAAACTGTTTTTT.

The chain combines TRBV30 with TRBJ2-5; 12 bases align to TRBD2. With V trimmed by 2 bases and J by 4 bases, 8 bases remained unmatched. Germline values: CDR1 GTSNPN, CDR2 SVGIG (reference sequence). This CDR3 has 16 amino acids. DNA of the CDR3: TGTGCCTGGAGTCCCCTGACTAGCGGGGGTTCAGAGACCCAGTACTTC. Residues: CAWSPLTSGGSETQYF.

The rearrangement uses TRBV29-1 and TRBJ1-6, with 10 bases lining up with TRBD1. This CDR3 is built from 13 residues. The germline V gene has CDR1 SQVTM and CDR2 ANQGSEA. The CDR3 region has the DNA TGCACCCGGCGGGACAGGGGTAATTCACCCCTCCACTTT. Amino acid sequence: CTRRDRGNSPLHF. Filled out from reference TRBV29-1 and TRBJ1-6, the complete variable domain reads SAVISQKPSRDICQRGTSLTIQCQVDSQVTMMFWYRQQPGQSLTLIATANQGSEATYESGFVIDKFPISRPNLTFSTLTVSNMSPEDSSIYLCTRRDRGNSPLHFGNGTRLTVT.

This clone has at least ten counts. The chain recombines TRBV10-3 with TRBJ1-6; 7 nucleotides align to TRBD1. Germline loops: CDR1 ENHRY, CDR2 SYGVKD. Trimming at V came to 4 bases and at J to 2 bases, leaving 8 bases not matched to a gene. The length of the CDR3 is 17 residues. The CDR3 here is CAISGGTAGTYNSPLHF. CDR3 nucleotides: TGTGCCATCAGTGGGGGGACAGCTGGTACCTATAATTCACCCCTCCACTTT.

The chain recombines TRBV7-8 with TRBJ1-2; D is unresolved. The CDR3 sequence is 13 residues long. V was cut by 5 bases and J by 7 bases, with 14 bases left in between. Germline loops: CDR1 SGHVS, CDR2 FQNEAQ. As DNA, the CDR3 is TGTGCCAGCAGCCGATCAGGATTCTCTGGCTACACCTTC. Translation: CASSRSGFSGYTF.